In this sample, the clone carrying this TCR beta chain turned up many times. Its antigen is not identified. Diagnoses rested on clinical symptoms, serum thyroxine and TRAb, thyroid ultrasound and orbital computed tomography. These data belong to a study of T cells in Graves' hyperthyroidism and ophthalmopathy. For the study at large: Blood from the periphery was taken at initial diagnosis, before any treatment.

Using RNA transcripts as the source, TCR beta CDR3 regions were amplified. Researchers ran a first-round RT-PCR on the TCR CDR3 using the HTBI primer set. TCRdb itself ran the multiplex PCR reads through MiXCR, one entry per CDR3 protein. The sample includes under 250,000 distinct CDR3 sequences, approximately 23% of them seen just once. Overall study results and limits: Blood also contained most expanded thyroid clonotypes above 0.001.

The clonotype comes from a woman aged 40 to 50 with Graves' ophthalmopathy. Sequenced: blood.

CDR3 nucleotide sequence: TGTGCCAGCAATAGGCTAGCGGGAACTGGGGAGCTGTTTTTT. This codes for CASNRLAGTGELFF. The gene calls are TRBV12-3 or TRBV12-4 and TRBJ2-2; 9 bases agree with TRBD2. V shed 7 bases, J shed 8 bases, and the junction held 8 bases outside the gene matches. The CDR3 loop spans 14 amino acids.